This TCR beta chain was sequenced in a study of response to subunit inactivated influenza vaccine. TCRdb reprocessed the RT-PCR reads with MiXCR, giving one entry per CDR3 protein. The table has about 500,000 distinct CDR3 sequences, 7.2% seen once; the top ten hold around 14%. A note on this clonotype: Antigen specificity is unknown.

Study observations and caveats: Authors suggested few new T cells are recruited by each seasonal influenza vaccination.

The V end lost 4 bases, the J end lost 4 bases, and 13 bases lay between the germline ends. CDR1 is ENHRY and CDR2 is SYGVKD in the germline V gene. The CDR3 covers 15 residues. The genes are TRBV10-3 and TRBJ2-2, with no clear D. The clonotype originates from a man between 45 and 75 years old who received an inactivated influenza vaccine. Sample: PBMCs from blood, taken less than 30 months after vaccination. CDR3 coding DNA: TGTGCCATCAGTGCTCAGGCGGCTGTCACCGGGGAGCTGTTTTTT. Amino acid sequence: CAISAQAAVTGELFF.